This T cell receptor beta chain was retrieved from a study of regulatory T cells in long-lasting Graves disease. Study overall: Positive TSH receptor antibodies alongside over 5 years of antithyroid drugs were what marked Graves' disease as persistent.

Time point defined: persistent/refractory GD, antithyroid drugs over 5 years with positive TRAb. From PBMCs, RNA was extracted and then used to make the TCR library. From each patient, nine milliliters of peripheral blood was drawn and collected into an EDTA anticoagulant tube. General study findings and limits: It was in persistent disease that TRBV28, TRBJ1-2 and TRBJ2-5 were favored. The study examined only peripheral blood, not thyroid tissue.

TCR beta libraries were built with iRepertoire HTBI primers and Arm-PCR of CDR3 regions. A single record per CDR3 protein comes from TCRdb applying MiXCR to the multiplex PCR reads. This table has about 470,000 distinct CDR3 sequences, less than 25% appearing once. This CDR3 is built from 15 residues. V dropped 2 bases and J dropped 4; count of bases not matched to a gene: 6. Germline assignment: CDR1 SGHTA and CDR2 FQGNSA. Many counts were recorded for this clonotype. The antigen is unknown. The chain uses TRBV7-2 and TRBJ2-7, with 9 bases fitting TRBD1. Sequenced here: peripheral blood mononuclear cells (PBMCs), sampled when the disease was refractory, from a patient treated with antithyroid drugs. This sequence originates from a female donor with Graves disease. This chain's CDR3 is CASSLHPDRGYEQYF. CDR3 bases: TGTGCCAGCAGCTTACATCCAGACAGGGGGTACGAGCAGTACTTC. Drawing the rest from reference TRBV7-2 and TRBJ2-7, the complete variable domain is GAGVSQSPSNKVTEKGKDVELRCDPISGHTALYWYRQSLGQGLEFLIYFQGNSAPDKSGLPSDRFSAERTGGSVSTLTIQRTQQEDSAVYLCASSLHPDRGYEQYFGPGTRLTVT.